One and the same sample provided the 4 T cell receptor beta chains below, sequenced in a study of CD8+CD57+ T cells in acquired aplastic anemia. CDR3 and TCR beta VDJ profiling relied on a genomic DNA template. MiXCR, run by TCRdb on the reads, gives a single entry per CDR3 protein. Among some 190,000 distinct CDR3 sequences listed, 54% were seen once. Sequencing was carried out using sorted CD4+, CD8+, or CD8+CD57+ T cells (not recorded which) from PBMCs. These receptors were taken from a human donor in good health, serving as a control.

This clonotype was detected ten times or more. CDR3 loop: CASSLRTGLTFF. In nucleotides, the CDR3 is TGTGCCAGCAGTTTGAGGACAGGGTTGACGTTTTTT. The chain couples TRBV28 to TRBJ1-4; 8 nucleotides align to TRBD1. From germline, CDR1 is MDHEN and CDR2 SYDVKM. This CDR3 has 12 residues. V was clipped by 3 bases and J by 16 bases; unmatched bases: 7.

The rearrangement uses TRBV7-2 and TRBJ2-5; 9 positions match TRBD2. Germline V gene data show CDR1 as SGHTA and CDR2 as FQGNSA. The trim removed 5 bases at V and 5 bases at J, leaving 12 bases unmatched. This CDR3 has 16 amino acids. DNA for the CDR3: TGTGCCAGCAGCCCGAATGGGCGGGGGGGCATGGAGACCCAGTACTTC. Translated: CASSPNGRGGMETQYF.

The sample holds one count of this clonotype. The chain carries TRBV12-3 or TRBV12-4 and TRBJ2-3; 7 bases align to TRBD2. The V segment lost 5 bases and the J segment 2 bases; nucleotides outside the gene matches: 7. This CDR3 has 15 amino acids. The CDR3 is CASSLLADFTDTQYF. CDR3 bases: TGTGCCAGCAGTCTGCTAGCGGATTTCACAGATACGCAGTATTTT.

V usage is TRBV20-1 and J usage is TRBJ2-3; D is unresolved. The CDR3 length is 12 residues. V lost 1 base, J lost 3 bases, and 5 bases lay in between. From germline, CDR1 is DFQATT and CDR2 SNEGSKA (reference sequence). The CDR3 nucleotides read TGCAGTGCTAGAGTGGGAACAGATACGCAGTATTTT. This codes for CSARVGTDTQYF.